The source of this T cell receptor (beta chain) is a study of shared clonotypes between healthy human individuals. As for this clone: A much larger clone differs from this one at a single base, so this may be a read error.

Deep was the level used in running the assay. This table comes from immunoSEQ multiplex PCR, and its TCRdb copy is limited to in-frame clones, with some not included. Of roughly 720,000 clones in the sample, about 90% were seen once. V gave up 0 bases and J gave up 1 base, with 3 bases separating them. From germline, CDR1 is PRHDT and CDR2 FYEKMQ (reference sequence). The CDR3 contains 13 residues. The chain combines TRBV13 with TRBJ1-1; D gene ambiguous. This TCR was sampled from a man between 18 and 29 years old in good health. Some clones in this sample may be carry-over from other donors' samples. Sequences were obtained from memory CD8+ T cells from PBMCs. The subset was: CD45RO+ cells pooled with CCR7-negative TemRA cells. The CDR3: CASSLGPNTEAFF. In nucleotides, the CDR3 is TGTGCCAGCAGCTTAGGCCCGAACACTGAAGCTTTCTTT.